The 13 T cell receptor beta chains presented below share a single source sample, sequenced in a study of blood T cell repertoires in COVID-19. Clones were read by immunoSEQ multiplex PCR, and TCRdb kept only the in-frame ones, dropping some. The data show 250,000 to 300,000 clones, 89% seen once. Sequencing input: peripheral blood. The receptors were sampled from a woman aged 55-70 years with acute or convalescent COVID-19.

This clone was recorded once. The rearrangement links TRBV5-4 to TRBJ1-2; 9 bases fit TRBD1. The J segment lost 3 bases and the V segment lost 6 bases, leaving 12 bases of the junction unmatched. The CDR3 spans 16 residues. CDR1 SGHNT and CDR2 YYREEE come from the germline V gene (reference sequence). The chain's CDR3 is CASIILRDRVHYGYTF. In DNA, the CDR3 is TGTGCCAGCATCATATTACGGGACAGGGTTCACTATGGCTACACCTTC.

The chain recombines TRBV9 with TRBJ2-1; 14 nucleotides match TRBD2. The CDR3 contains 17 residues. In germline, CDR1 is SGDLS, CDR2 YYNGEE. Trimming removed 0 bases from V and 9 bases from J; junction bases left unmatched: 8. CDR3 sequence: CASSVATSGRAGGEQFF. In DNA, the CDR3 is TGTGCCAGCAGCGTAGCGACTAGCGGGAGGGCCGGTGGTGAGCAGTTCTTC.

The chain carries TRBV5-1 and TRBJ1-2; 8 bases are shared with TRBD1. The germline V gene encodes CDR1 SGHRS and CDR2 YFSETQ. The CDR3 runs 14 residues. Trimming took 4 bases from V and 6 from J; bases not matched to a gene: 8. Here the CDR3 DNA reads TGCGCCAGCAGCATCGGACAGGGAATGGATGGCTACACCTTC. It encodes CASSIGQGMDGYTF.

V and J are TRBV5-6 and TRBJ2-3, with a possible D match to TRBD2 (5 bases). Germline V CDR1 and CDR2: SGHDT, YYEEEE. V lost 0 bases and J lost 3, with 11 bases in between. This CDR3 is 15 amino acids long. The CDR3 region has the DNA TGTGCCAGCAGCTTGGCCCCTGGGAGAACAGATACGCAGTATTTT. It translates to CASSLAPGRTDTQYF.

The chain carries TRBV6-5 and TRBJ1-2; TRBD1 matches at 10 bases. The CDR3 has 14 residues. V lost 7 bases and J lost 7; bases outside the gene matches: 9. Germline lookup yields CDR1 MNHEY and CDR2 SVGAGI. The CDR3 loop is CASTRDRGTGGYTF. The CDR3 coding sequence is TGTGCCAGCACCCGGGACAGGGGAACGGGTGGCTACACCTTC.

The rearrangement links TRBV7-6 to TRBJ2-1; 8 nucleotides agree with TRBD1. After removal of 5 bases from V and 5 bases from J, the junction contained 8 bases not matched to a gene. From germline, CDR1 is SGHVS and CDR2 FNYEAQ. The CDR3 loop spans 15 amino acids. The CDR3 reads CASSLPNRGDNEQFF. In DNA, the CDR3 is TGTGCCAGCAGCCTCCCGAACAGGGGGGACAATGAGCAGTTCTTC.

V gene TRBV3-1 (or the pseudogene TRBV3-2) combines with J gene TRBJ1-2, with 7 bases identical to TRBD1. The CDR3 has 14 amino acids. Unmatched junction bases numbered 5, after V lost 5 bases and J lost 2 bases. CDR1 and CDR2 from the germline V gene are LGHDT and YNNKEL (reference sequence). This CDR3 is CASSYRGSNYGYTF. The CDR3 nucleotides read TGTGCCAGCAGCTACAGGGGCTCGAACTATGGCTACACCTTC.

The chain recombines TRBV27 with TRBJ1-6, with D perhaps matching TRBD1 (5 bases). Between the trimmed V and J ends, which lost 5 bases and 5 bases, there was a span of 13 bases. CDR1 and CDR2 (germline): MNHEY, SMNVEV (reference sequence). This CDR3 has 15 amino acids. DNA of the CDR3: TGTGCCAGCAGTCCCCCGTGGGGCCATAATTCACCCCTCCACTTT. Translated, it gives CASSPPWGHNSPLHF.

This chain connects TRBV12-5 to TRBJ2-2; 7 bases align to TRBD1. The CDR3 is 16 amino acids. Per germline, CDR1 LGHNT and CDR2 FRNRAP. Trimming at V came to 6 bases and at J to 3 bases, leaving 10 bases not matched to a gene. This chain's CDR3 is CASGAPGTAHTGELFF. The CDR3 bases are TGTGCTAGTGGGGCACCTGGGACAGCCCACACCGGGGAGCTGTTTTTT.

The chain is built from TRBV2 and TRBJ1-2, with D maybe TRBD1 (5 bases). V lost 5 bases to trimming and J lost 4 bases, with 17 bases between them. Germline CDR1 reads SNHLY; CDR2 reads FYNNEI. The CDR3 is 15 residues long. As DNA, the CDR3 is TGTGCCAGCAGTTCGCAGGGCAGTTATTCCTATGGCTACACCTTC. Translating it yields CASSSQGSYSYGYTF.

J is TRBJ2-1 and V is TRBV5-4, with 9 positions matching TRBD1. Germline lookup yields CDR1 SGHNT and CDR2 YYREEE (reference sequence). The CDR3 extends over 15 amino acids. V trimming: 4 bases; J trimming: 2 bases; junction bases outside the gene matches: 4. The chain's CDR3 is CASSPRDRAYNEQFF. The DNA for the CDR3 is TGTGCCAGCAGCCCCCGGGACAGGGCCTACAATGAGCAGTTCTTC.

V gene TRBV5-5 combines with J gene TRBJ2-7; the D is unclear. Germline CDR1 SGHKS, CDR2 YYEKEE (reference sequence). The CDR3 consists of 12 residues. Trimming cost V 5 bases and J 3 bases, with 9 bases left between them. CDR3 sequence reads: CASSLDFYEQYF. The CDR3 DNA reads TGTGCCAGCAGTTTAGACTTCTACGAGCAGTACTTC.

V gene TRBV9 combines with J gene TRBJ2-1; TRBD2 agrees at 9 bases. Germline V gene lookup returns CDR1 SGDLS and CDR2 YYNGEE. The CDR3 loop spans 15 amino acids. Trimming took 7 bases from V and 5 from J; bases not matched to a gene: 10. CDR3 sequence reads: CASGRFSGSDNEQFF. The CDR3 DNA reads TGTGCCAGCGGTCGTTTTAGCGGGAGCGACAATGAGCAGTTCTTC.